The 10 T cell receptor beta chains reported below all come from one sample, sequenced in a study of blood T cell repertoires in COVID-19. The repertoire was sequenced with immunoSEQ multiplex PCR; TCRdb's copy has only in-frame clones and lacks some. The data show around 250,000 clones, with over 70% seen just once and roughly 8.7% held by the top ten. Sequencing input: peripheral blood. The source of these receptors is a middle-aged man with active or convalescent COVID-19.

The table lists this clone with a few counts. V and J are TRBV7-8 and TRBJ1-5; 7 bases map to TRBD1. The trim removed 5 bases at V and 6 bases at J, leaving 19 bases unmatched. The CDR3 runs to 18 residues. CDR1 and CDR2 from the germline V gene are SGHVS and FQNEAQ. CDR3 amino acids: CASSPVRQGGLLRQPQHF. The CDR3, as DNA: TGTGCCAGCAGCCCAGTCCGACAGGGCGGATTACTGCGTCAGCCCCAGCATTTT.

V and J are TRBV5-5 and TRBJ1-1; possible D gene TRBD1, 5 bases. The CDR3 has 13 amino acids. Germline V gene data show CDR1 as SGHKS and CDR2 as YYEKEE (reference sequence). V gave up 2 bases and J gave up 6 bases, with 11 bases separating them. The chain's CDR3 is CASSFRGKAEAFF. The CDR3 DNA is TGTGCCAGCAGCTTCCGGGGGAAAGCTGAAGCTTTCTTT.

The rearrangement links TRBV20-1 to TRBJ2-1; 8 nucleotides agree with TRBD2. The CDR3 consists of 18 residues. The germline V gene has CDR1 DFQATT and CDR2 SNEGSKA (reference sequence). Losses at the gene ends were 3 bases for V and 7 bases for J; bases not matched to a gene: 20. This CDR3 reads CSASFWVYAGGPSNEQFF. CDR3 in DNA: TGCAGTGCTAGTTTTTGGGTTTACGCGGGAGGCCCTTCGAATGAGCAGTTCTTC.

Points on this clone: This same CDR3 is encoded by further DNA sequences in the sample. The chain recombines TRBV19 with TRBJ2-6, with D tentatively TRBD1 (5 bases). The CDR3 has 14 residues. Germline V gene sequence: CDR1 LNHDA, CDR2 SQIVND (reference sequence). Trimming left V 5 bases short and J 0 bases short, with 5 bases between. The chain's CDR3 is CASSQGSGANVLTF. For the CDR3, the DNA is TGTGCCAGTAGTCAGGGCTCTGGGGCCAACGTCCTGACTTTC.

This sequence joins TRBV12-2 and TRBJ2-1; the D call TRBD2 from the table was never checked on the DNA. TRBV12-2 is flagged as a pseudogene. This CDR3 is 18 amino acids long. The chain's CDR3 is CASRSRLIRRAAYNEQFF. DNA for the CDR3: TGTGCAAGTCGCTCCCGTCTAATTAGGAGGGCCGCCTACAATGAGCAGTTCTTC.

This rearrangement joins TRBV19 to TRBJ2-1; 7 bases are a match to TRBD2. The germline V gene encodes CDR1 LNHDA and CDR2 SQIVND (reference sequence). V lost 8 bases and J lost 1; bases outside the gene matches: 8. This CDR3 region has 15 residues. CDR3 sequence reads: CASRAASGSYNEQFF. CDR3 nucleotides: TGTGCCAGTCGTGCCGCTAGCGGATCCTACAATGAGCAGTTCTTC.

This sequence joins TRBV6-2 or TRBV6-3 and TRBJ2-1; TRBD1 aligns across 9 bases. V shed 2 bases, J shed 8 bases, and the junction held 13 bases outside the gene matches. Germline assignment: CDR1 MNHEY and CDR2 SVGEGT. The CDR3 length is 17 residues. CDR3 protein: CASSYAYRGLNIDEQFF. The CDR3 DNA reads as TGTGCCAGCAGTTACGCGTACAGGGGGCTCAATATAGATGAGCAGTTCTTC.

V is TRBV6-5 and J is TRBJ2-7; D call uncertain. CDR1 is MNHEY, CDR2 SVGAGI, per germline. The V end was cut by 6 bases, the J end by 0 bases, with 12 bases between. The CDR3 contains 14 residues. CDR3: CASSQEVGSYEQYF. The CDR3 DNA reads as TGTGCCAGCAGCCAGGAAGTGGGCTCCTACGAGCAGTACTTC.

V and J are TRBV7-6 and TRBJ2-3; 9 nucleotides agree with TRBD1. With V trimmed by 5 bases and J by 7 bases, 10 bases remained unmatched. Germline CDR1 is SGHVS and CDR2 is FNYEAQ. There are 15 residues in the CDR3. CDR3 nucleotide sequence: TGTGCCAGCAGCCTAAGGACAGGGGTGGAGTATACGCAGTATTTT. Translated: CASSLRTGVEYTQYF.

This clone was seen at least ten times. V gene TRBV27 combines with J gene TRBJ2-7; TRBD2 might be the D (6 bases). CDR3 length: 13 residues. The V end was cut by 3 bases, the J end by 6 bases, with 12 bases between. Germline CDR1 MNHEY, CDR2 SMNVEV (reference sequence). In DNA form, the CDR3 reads TGTGCCAGCAGTTTTTCCTTGGGAGGCGAGCAGTACTTC. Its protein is CASSFSLGGEQYF.